This is a list of T cell receptor beta chains from one sample in a study of blood T cell repertoires in COVID-19. Profiling relied on immunoSEQ multiplex PCR, and the TCRdb table lists in-frame clones only, not all of them. The data hold about 250,000 clones, with 87% observed a single time. Sequenced material: peripheral blood. The receptor source for this set is a man aged 18-30 years with active or convalescent COVID-19. The CDR3 runs from the conserved cysteine through the conserved F or W. A D gene is named only where the DNA matches it firmly. Size values are once, few and many counts, or a class for expanded clones, and some rows have none.

clone size,D gene,J gene,V gene,CDR3 protein,CDR3 DNA
NA,NA,TRBJ1-1,TRBV7-8,CASSLESIIVTEAFF,TGTGCCAGCAGCTTAGAGAGTATAATTGTAACTGAAGCTTTCTTT
NA,TRBD2,TRBJ2-1,TRBV30,CAWSVTGGGTNEQFF,TGTGCCTGGAGTGTAACCGGGGGGGGAACCAATGAGCAGTTCTTC
few,NA,TRBJ1-5,TRBV10-2,CASTGRENQPQHF,TGCGCCAGCACGGGAAGGGAGAATCAGCCCCAGCATTTT
NA,NA,TRBJ2-7,TRBV27,CASSFERGSYEQYF,TGTGCCAGCAGTTTCGAAAGGGGCTCCTACGAGCAGTACTTC
NA,NA,TRBJ1-5,TRBV27,CASSLSGRLKGNQPQHF,TGTGCCAGCAGTTTATCCGGGAGGTTAAAGGGCAATCAGCCCCAGCATTTT
NA,TRBD1,TRBJ2-1,TRBV5-1,CASSLPSGGLSNEQFF,TGCGCCAGCAGCTTGCCCTCAGGGGGCTTAAGCAATGAGCAGTTCTTC
NA,TRBD2,TRBJ2-7,TRBV5-1,CASSLGTSAVSYEQYF,TGCGCCAGCAGCTTAGGAACTAGCGCGGTATCCTACGAGCAGTACTTC
once,NA,TRBJ2-2,TRBV6-5,CATQKLNTGELFF,TGTGCCACCCAGAAGTTGAACACCGGGGAGCTGTTTTTT
NA,TRBD1,TRBJ1-1,TRBV6-2/TRBV6-3,CASSYVPGQGLQNTEAFF,TGTGCCAGCAGTTACGTACCGGGACAGGGGCTCCAGAACACTGAAGCTTTCTTT
NA,NA,TRBJ1-5,TRBV24-1,CATSDSGRDNQPQHF,TGTGCCACCAGTGATTCCGGACGGGACAATCAGCCCCAGCATTTT
NA,NA,TRBJ2-7,TRBV29-1,CSVVEGGIYEQYF,TGCAGCGTTGTAGAGGGGGGAATCTACGAGCAGTACTTC
NA,TRBD2,TRBJ2-3,TRBV7-8,CASSLAGGQDTQYF,TGTGCCAGCAGCTTGGCGGGAGGTCAAGATACGCAGTATTTT
NA,NA,TRBJ1-1,TRBV29-1,CSVGQMNTEAFF,TGCAGCGTTGGGCAAATGAACACTGAAGCTTTCTTT
once,TRBD2,TRBJ2-1,TRBV7-8,CASSLARSSGYNEQFF,TGTGCCAGCAGCTTAGCGCGGTCTAGCGGCTACAATGAGCAGTTCTTC
NA,NA,TRBJ2-1,TRBV19,CASSIGGRGTSEQFF,TGTGCCAGTAGTATTGGCGGCAGGGGAACGAGTGAGCAGTTCTTC
NA,NA,TRBJ1-1,TRBV6-5,CASSYRSRRLDTEAFF,TGTGCCAGCAGTTACAGGTCAAGGCGGCTAGACACTGAAGCTTTCTTT
few,TRBD1,TRBJ1-6,TRBV4-3,CASSQAGQGRTPLHF,TGCGCCAGCAGCCAAGCCGGACAGGGGAGGACACCCCTCCACTTT
NA,NA,TRBJ1-1,TRBV14,CASSQVLGYTEAFF,TGTGCCAGCAGCCAAGTGTTGGGCTACACTGAAGCTTTCTTT
NA,NA,TRBJ1-5,TRBV2,CASSETRTVNQPQHF,TGTGCCAGCAGTGAAACTAGGACAGTAAATCAGCCCCAGCATTTT
NA,TRBD1,TRBJ2-2,TRBV29-1,CSAGTANTGELFF,TGCAGCGCGGGGACAGCTAACACCGGGGAGCTGTTTTTT
NA,NA,TRBJ1-1,TRBV30,CACRQVGEWAFF,TGTGCCTGCCGACAGGTTGGGGAGTGGGCTTTCTTT
few,NA,TRBJ1-2,TRBV12-3/TRBV12-4,CASSSSDIGSYTF,TGTGCCAGCAGTTCGTCGGACATAGGCAGCTACACCTTC
NA,NA,TRBJ1-1,TRBV5-4,CASSPVQGRSTEAFF,TGTGCCAGCAGCCCCGTCCAGGGGCGCAGCACTGAAGCTTTCTTT
NA,NA,TRBJ1-4,TRBV4-3,CASARDTNEKLFF,TGCGCCAGCGCCAGGGATACCAATGAAAAACTGTTTTTT
NA,TRBD2,TRBJ2-4,TRBV7-2,CASRSSGSAKNIQYF,TGTGCCAGCAGGTCTAGCGGGAGCGCCAAAAACATTCAGTACTTC
NA,NA,TRBJ2-2,TRBV10-3,CAISDTRLTNTGELFF,TGTGCCATCAGTGATACGAGACTGACGAACACCGGGGAGCTGTTTTTT
NA,NA,TRBJ2-5,TRBV12-5,CASGLSRRETQYF,TGTGCTAGTGGTTTGTCGAGGAGGGAGACCCAGTACTTC
NA,TRBD1,TRBJ1-4,TRBV19,CASKWRQGPSTNEKLFF,TGTGCCAGTAAATGGAGACAGGGGCCCTCAACTAATGAAAAACTGTTTTTT
few,TRBD1,TRBJ1-2,TRBV19,CASSIRQGTDYGYTF,TGTGCCAGTAGTATCCGACAGGGCACGGACTATGGCTACACCTTC
NA,NA,TRBJ2-4,TRBV28,CASSFPPGSRNIQYF,TGTGCCAGCAGTTTCCCCCCGGGAAGTCGAAACATTCAGTACTTC
NA,NA,TRBJ2-3,TRBV4-2,CASSQDSQGSGTDTQYF,TGTGCCAGCAGCCAAGACTCACAGGGATCCGGCACAGATACGCAGTATTTT
once,TRBD1,TRBJ2-2,TRBV9,CASSTGTANTGELFF,TGTGCCAGCAGCACCGGGACAGCGAACACCGGGGAGCTGTTTTTT
NA,NA,TRBJ2-2,TRBV11-2,CASRSQANTGELFF,TGTGCCAGCAGATCTCAGGCGAACACCGGGGAGCTGTTTTTT
NA,NA,TRBJ1-3,TRBV9,CASSYTVPGHNSGNTIYF,TGTGCCAGCAGTTATACAGTTCCGGGACATAACTCTGGAAACACCATATATTTT
NA,NA,TRBJ1-1,TRBV29-1,CSVAPDTEAFF,TGCAGCGTTGCCCCTGACACTGAAGCTTTCTTT
once,TRBD1,TRBJ2-7,TRBV5-1,CASSLQAAGGYEQYF,TGCGCCAGCAGCTTGCAGGCGGCAGGGGGTTACGAGCAGTACTTC
NA,TRBD1,TRBJ1-3,TRBV19,CATGQGAGNTIYF,TGTGCCACCGGACAGGGGGCTGGAAACACCATATATTTT
few,NA,TRBJ1-1,TRBV7-9,CASSLARDGYTEAFF,TGTGCCAGCAGCTTAGCCAGGGATGGGTACACTGAAGCTTTCTTT
NA,NA,TRBJ2-1,TRBV27,CASSLSLGGLSYNEQFF,TGTGCCAGCAGTTTATCTCTCGGGGGTCTCTCCTACAATGAGCAGTTCTTC
NA,TRBD2,TRBJ2-1,TRBV9,CASSPLTWTSGGTYNEQFF,TGTGCCAGCAGCCCTTTGACCTGGACTAGCGGGGGGACCTACAATGAGCAGTTCTTC
NA,NA,TRBJ1-2,TRBV19,CASRGHEGQNYGYTF,TGTGCCAGTAGAGGACATGAAGGACAGAACTATGGCTACACCTTC
NA,TRBD1,TRBJ1-5,TRBV15,CATSRDPDRGLQPQHF,TGTGCCACCAGCAGAGATCCGGACAGGGGGCTTCAGCCCCAGCATTTT
NA,NA,TRBJ2-7,TRBV9,CASSVTGSAYEQYF,TGTGCCAGCAGCGTAACAGGGTCAGCCTACGAGCAGTACTTC
NA,TRBD1,TRBJ1-5,TRBV5-6,CASSPGQGAGQPQHF,TGTGCCAGCAGCCCGGGACAGGGGGCGGGGCAGCCCCAGCATTTT
NA,NA,TRBJ1-2,TRBV24-1,CATSEGTPGNYGYTF,TGTGCCACCAGTGAGGGGACACCGGGTAACTATGGCTACACCTTC
NA,NA,TRBJ2-3,TRBV24-1,CATSGARSSTDTQYF,TGTGCCACCAGTGGGGCGCGATCTAGCACAGATACGCAGTATTTT
once,TRBD2,TRBJ2-7,TRBV28,CASSPGASGAYEQYF,TGTGCCAGCAGTCCCGGTGCTAGCGGCGCCTACGAGCAGTACTTC
once,NA,TRBJ1-2,TRBV18,CASSPSGGDGYTF,TGTGCCAGCTCACCTTCAGGAGGGGATGGCTACACCTTC
NA,NA,TRBJ1-5,TRBV19,CASSIVRGSLSNQPQHF,TGTGCCAGTAGTATAGTACGAGGTAGTTTGAGCAATCAGCCCCAGCATTTT
NA,NA,TRBJ2-1,TRBV11-2,CASSLGVGGNSYNEQFF,TGTGCCAGCAGCTTAGGAGTCGGCGGGAATTCCTACAATGAGCAGTTCTTC
NA,TRBD1,TRBJ1-5,TRBV7-8,CASSQTGNSNQPQHF,TGTGCCAGCAGCCAGACAGGGAATAGCAATCAGCCCCAGCATTTT
once,NA,TRBJ2-1,TRBV7-2,CASSLAGRSYNEQFF,TGTGCCAGCAGCTTAGCGGGGCGTTCCTACAATGAGCAGTTCTTC
NA,TRBD1,TRBJ2-4,TRBV3-1/TRBV3-2,CASSQNLNRGPAKNIQYF,TGTGCCAGCAGCCAGAACCTAAACAGGGGGCCAGCCAAAAACATTCAGTACTTC
once,NA,TRBJ1-5,TRBV28,CASSLGGSSNQPQHF,TGTGCCAGCAGCCTCGGGGGGTCTTCAAATCAGCCCCAGCATTTT
NA,NA,TRBJ2-7,TRBV29-1,CSVEGPGSPYEQYF,TGCAGCGTTGAAGGGCCGGGTTCCCCCTACGAGCAGTACTTC